One and the same sample provided the 32 T cell receptor beta chains below, sequenced in a study of CD8+ T cells in alopecia areata. Following RNA extraction, reverse transcription yielded cDNA that acted as the sequencing template. Generated by immunoSEQ multiplex PCR, the TCRdb table keeps only in-frame clones and is missing some. The sample records more than 200,000 clones, around two fifths being singletons. Treatment noted: oral pan-JAK inhibitor, 5-10 mg twice daily. The sample here was CD4+ T cells sorted from blood, taken between weeks 36 and 40, from a patient treated with tofacitinib. These receptors all come from a human donor with alopecia areata.

In its sample, this clone was seen a few times. The V gene is TRBV9, the J gene TRBJ2-7; 7 bases align to TRBD2. The germline gives CDR1 SGDLS, CDR2 YYNGEE. CDR3 length: 15 residues. V shed 4 bases, J shed 1 base, and the junction held 8 bases outside the gene matches. DNA for the CDR3: TGTGCCAGCAGCACTAGCGCGGCCTCATCCTACGAGCAGTACTTC. Translation: CASSTSAASSYEQYF.

V is TRBV18 and J is TRBJ2-4; 7 bases match TRBD1. The length of the CDR3 is 16 residues. Per the germline V gene, CDR1 is KGHSH and CDR2 is LQKENI. V trimming: 6 bases; J trimming: 0 bases; junction bases outside the gene matches: 8. CDR3 DNA: TGTGCCAGCTCGCGGACAGGCCCTCTAGCCAAAAACATTCAGTACTTC. Translating it yields CASSRTGPLAKNIQYF.

This clone came up a few times. The sample contains more than one DNA sequence encoding this CDR3. The chain couples TRBV29-1 to TRBJ2-2; TRBD2 agrees at 10 bases. The length of the CDR3 is 14 residues. CDR1 and CDR2 from the germline V gene are SQVTM and ANQGSEA. V gave up 7 bases and J gave up 2 bases; unmatched junction bases: 4. The CDR3 DNA is TGCAGCGCTAGGACTAGCGGCAACACCGGGGAGCTGTTTTTT. It translates to CSARTSGNTGELFF.

This clone came up a few times. This chain joins TRBV7-9 and TRBJ2-1; 9 nucleotides line up with TRBD1. V was clipped by 5 bases and J by 9 bases; unmatched bases: 8. CDR3 size: 14 residues. The germline CDR1 and CDR2 sequences are SEHNR and FQNEAQ (reference sequence). In nucleotides, the CDR3 is TGTGCCAGCAGCCTAAGGGACAGGGTTGTTGAGCAGTTCTTC. Translating it yields CASSLRDRVVEQFF.

This clone showed up just a few times. The chain couples TRBV23-1 to TRBJ2-7, with no clear D. TRBV23-1 is reported as an ORF; its role is uncertain. The V and J ends lost 5 bases and 3 bases respectively, with 2 bases between them. This CDR3 is 10 amino acids long. The CDR3 DNA sequence: TGCGCCAGCAGTGTCTACGAGCAGTACTTC. Amino acids: CASSVYEQYF.

The chain is built from TRBV18 and TRBJ2-3; D not certain. The germline V and J ends were trimmed by 3 bases and 4 bases, with 20 bases remaining between them. Germline V gives CDR1 KGHSH, CDR2 LQKENI. CDR3 length equals 17 residues. This chain's CDR3 is CASSPYTVGLDPDTQYF. CDR3 nucleotide sequence: TGTGCCAGCTCACCTTACACAGTAGGGCTAGACCCAGATACGCAGTATTTT.

This clone appeared a single time. The genes are TRBV7-9 and TRBJ2-3; tentative D call: TRBD2 (5 bases). V lost 2 bases and J 1 base, leaving 7 bases between the germline ends. The CDR3 extends over 14 amino acids. Germline CDR1 and CDR2: SEHNR and FQNEAQ (reference sequence). CDR3 sequence reads: CASSLQRRTDTQYF. The CDR3 bases are TGTGCCAGCAGCTTACAGCGGCGCACAGATACGCAGTATTTT.

The V gene is TRBV12-5, the J gene TRBJ2-3, with 10 nucleotides matching TRBD1. V dropped 5 bases and J dropped 3; count of bases not matched to a gene: 5. The germline gives CDR1 LGHNT, CDR2 FRNRAP. The CDR3 runs 15 residues. The CDR3, as DNA: TGTGCTAGTGGTCTTGACAGGGGGCTGACAGATACGCAGTATTTT. It translates to CASGLDRGLTDTQYF.

This chain connects TRBV9 to TRBJ2-1; no firm D call. This CDR3 spans 13 amino acids. The V and J ends lost 3 bases and 8 bases respectively, with 12 bases between them. Germline V CDR1 and CDR2: SGDLS, YYNGEE. The CDR3 here is CASSEGPWDEQFF. The CDR3 DNA is TGTGCCAGCAGCGAGGGCCCATGGGATGAGCAGTTCTTC.

Only one count was recorded for this clone. This chain uses TRBV4-1 with TRBJ2-7; D is uncertain. Germline CDR1 and CDR2: MGHRA and YSYEKL. V dropped 4 bases and J dropped 3 bases, with 10 bases sitting between them. The CDR3 sequence is 13 residues long. CDR3 sequence (DNA): TGCGCCAGCAGCCTTTGGACGAACTACGAGCAGTACTTC. Its protein product is CASSLWTNYEQYF.

V is TRBV19 and J is TRBJ2-1; TRBD2 matches 9 bases. J lost 1 base, V lost 4 bases, and 5 bases had no gene match. Germline CDR1 LNHDA, CDR2 SQIVND (reference sequence). The CDR3 loop spans 16 amino acids. The CDR3 is CASSRQSGRSYNEQFF. In DNA, the CDR3 is TGTGCCAGTAGTAGACAGAGCGGGAGGTCCTACAATGAGCAGTTCTTC.

This clone was recorded once. The rearrangement links TRBV6-4 to TRBJ2-1, with D possibly matching TRBD2 (6 bases). V lost 2 bases and J lost 13, with 9 bases in between. The germline V gene encodes CDR1 MRHNA and CDR2 SNTAGT. This CDR3 is built from 11 residues. The CDR3 coding sequence is TGTGCCAGCAGTGACCGGGAGACACAGTTCTTC. Residues: CASSDRETQFF.

DNA of the CDR3: TGTGCCAGCAGCCTCGATGGGGGAGGCAATCAGCCCCAGCATTTT. Residues: CASSLDGGGNQPQHF. The chain uses TRBV11-1 and TRBJ1-5; D perhaps matches TRBD1 (5 bases). V was trimmed by 5 bases and J by 2 bases, leaving 13 bases between them. The CDR3 runs 15 residues. CDR1 is SGHAT and CDR2 is FQDESV in the germline V gene (reference sequence).

The V gene is TRBV6-6, the J gene TRBJ1-5, with D uncertain. The germline V gene encodes CDR1 MNHNY and CDR2 SVGAGI (reference sequence). The CDR3 has 13 residues. The V end was cut by 0 bases, the J end by 14 bases, with 14 bases between. The CDR3 DNA reads as TGTGCCAGCAGTTACTCCTCCCGGGCAGTTGAGCATTTT. Encoded protein: CASSYSSRAVEHF.

The chain links TRBV7-2 to TRBJ2-7; D call uncertain. The germline V and J ends were trimmed by 4 bases and 5 bases, with 9 bases remaining between them. In germline, CDR1 is SGHTA, CDR2 FQGNSA. The CDR3 length is 12 residues. The CDR3 DNA reads as TGTGCCAGCAGCTCCGGGTTCAACGAGCAGTACTTC. Amino acid sequence: CASSSGFNEQYF. Using reference TRBV7-2 and TRBJ2-7 for the parts outside the CDR3, the full variable domain is GAGVSQSPSNKVTEKGKDVELRCDPISGHTALYWYRQSLGQGLEFLIYFQGNSAPDKSGLPSDRFSAERTGGSVSTLTIQRTQQEDSAVYLCASSSGFNEQYFGPGTRLTVT.

The chain has TRBV18 and TRBJ2-5; 9 nucleotides align to TRBD2. V gave up 3 bases and J gave up 5 bases; unmatched junction bases: 10. The germline gives CDR1 KGHSH, CDR2 LQKENI. The CDR3 length is 16 residues. CDR3 sequence: CASSPSRREGRETQYF. The CDR3 DNA sequence: TGTGCCAGCTCACCGAGTAGGCGGGAGGGCCGGGAGACCCAGTACTTC.

The genes are TRBV25-1 and TRBJ2-3; D gene unclear. CDR3 length equals 14 residues. Germline CDR1 MGHDK, CDR2 SYGVNS. V dropped 11 bases and J dropped 5 bases, with 20 bases sitting between them. CDR3 protein: CAAGSHGLKDTQYF. The CDR3 DNA reads TGTGCCGCCGGCTCTCATGGTTTGAAAGATACGCAGTATTTT.

CDR3 residues: CATSPPQGDHEQYF. The CDR3, as DNA: TGTGCCACCAGCCCACCCCAGGGAGACCACGAGCAGTACTTC. This rearrangement joins TRBV15 to TRBJ2-7, with D tentatively TRBD1 or TRBD2 (5 bases each). The CDR3 runs 14 residues. V was cut by 5 bases and J by 5 bases, with 16 bases left in between. The V gene's germline CDR1 is LNHNV and CDR2 YYDKDF (reference sequence).

This clone appeared a few times. The chain links TRBV10-3 to TRBJ2-3; D not resolved. V was shortened by 3 bases and J by 4 bases, with 8 bases between the two germline ends. The CDR3 sequence is 13 residues long. In germline, CDR1 is ENHRY, CDR2 SYGVKD. CDR3 region: CAISDQVSDTQYF. For the CDR3, the DNA is TGTGCCATCAGTGATCAGGTATCAGATACGCAGTATTTT.

The chain combines TRBV4-1 with TRBJ2-3; D is unresolved. CDR1 is MGHRA, CDR2 YSYEKL, per germline. The V and J ends lost 1 base and 0 bases respectively, with 14 bases between them. This CDR3 has 17 residues. DNA of the CDR3: TGCGCCAGCAGCCAAGGGATCGTGGGAACTAGCACAGATACGCAGTATTTT. Translated, it gives CASSQGIVGTSTDTQYF.

The chain employs TRBV6-5 and TRBJ2-3; tentatively, D is TRBD2 (5 bases). V was trimmed by 6 bases and J by 1 base, leaving 5 bases between them. The CDR3 is 12 residues long. Germline CDR1 MNHEY, CDR2 SVGAGI. The CDR3 bases are TGTGCCAGCAGGAGGGGCACAGATACGCAGTATTTT. Protein: CASRRGTDTQYF.

The chain joins TRBV2 to TRBJ2-5; 10 nucleotides agree with TRBD2. There are 11 residues in the CDR3. Looked up from germline, CDR1 is SNHLY and CDR2 is FYNNEI. With 8 bases clipped from V and 13 bases from J, the junction kept 7 bases outside the gene matches. CDR3 sequence (DNA): TGTGCCAGCGTTCTAGCGGGAGAGGTGTACTTC. Encoded protein: CASVLAGEVYF.

This sequence joins TRBV19 and TRBJ2-1; D may be TRBD1 or TRBD2 (5 bases each). Germline V CDR1 and CDR2: LNHDA, SQIVND (reference sequence). V gave up 3 bases and J gave up 9 bases, with 12 bases separating them. This CDR3 comprises 13 residues. Here the CDR3 DNA reads TGTGCCAGTAGTATCAAAACGGGGACTGAGCAGTTCTTC. It yields the protein CASSIKTGTEQFF.

This clone has a handful of counts. One end of the junction is discordant with germline, which a read error may explain. V is TRBV30 and J is TRBJ1-1; D ambiguous. This CDR3 is built from 10 residues. CDR1 GTSNPN and CDR2 SVGIG come from the germline V gene (reference sequence). The CDR3 reads CGFFDTEAFF. Written as DNA, the CDR3 is TGCGGATTTTTCGACACTGAAGCTTTCTTT.

The chain links TRBV2 to TRBJ2-1; 7 bases fit TRBD2. The CDR3 consists of 15 residues. Germline assignment: CDR1 SNHLY and CDR2 FYNNEI. The V gene end was trimmed by 7 bases and the J gene end by 15 bases; junction bases not matched to a gene: 21. DNA of the CDR3: TGTGCCAGCACTCTACCCTCGACTAGCAGGGCAGGTGTGTTCTTC. Translated, it gives CASTLPSTSRAGVFF.

This clone has just a few counts. V is TRBV11-2 and J is TRBJ2-7, with D uncertain. Between the trimmed V and J ends, which lost 5 bases and 2 bases, there was a span of 16 bases. Germline assignment: CDR1 SGHAT and CDR2 FQNNGV. The CDR3 contains 15 residues. The chain's CDR3 is CASSPTLGSTYEQYF. The CDR3 nucleotides are TGTGCCAGCAGCCCTACCTTGGGATCCACCTACGAGCAGTACTTC.

This rearrangement joins TRBV5-1 to TRBJ2-5; 9 nucleotides match TRBD1. V dropped 1 base and J dropped 5; count of bases not matched to a gene: 0. The CDR3 consists of 13 residues. CDR1 and CDR2 (germline): SGHRS, YFSETQ. CDR3 region: CASSLTGGETQYF. CDR3 nucleotide sequence: TGCGCCAGCAGCTTGACAGGGGGCGAGACCCAGTACTTC.

Only a few counts were recorded for this clone. Other DNA sequences in the same sample also yield this CDR3. The chain links TRBV19 to TRBJ2-7; 13 nucleotides agree with TRBD2. Germline CDR1 and CDR2: LNHDA and SQIVND (reference sequence). CDR3 size: 14 residues. V shed 4 bases, J shed 3 bases, and the junction held 0 bases outside the gene matches. CDR3 bases: TGTGCCAGTAGTAGGACTAGCGGGAGCTACGAGCAGTACTTC. Protein product: CASSRTSGSYEQYF.

This clone turned up a few times. This rearrangement joins TRBV2 to TRBJ1-2; no clear D gene. With 4 bases removed from V and 8 bases from J, the gap between germline ends came to 14 bases. Germline assignment: CDR1 SNHLY and CDR2 FYNNEI. The CDR3 consists of 13 residues. In nucleotides, the CDR3 is TGTGCCAGCAGTGCCCAGTTATGGAACGGCTACACCTTC. Translating it yields CASSAQLWNGYTF.

The table lists this clone with many counts. This chain connects TRBV18 to TRBJ2-3, with D hard to call. Germline loops: CDR1 KGHSH, CDR2 LQKENI. Trimming shortened V by 9 bases and J by 2 bases, and 18 bases separated the two germline ends. This CDR3 spans 15 amino acids. CDR3 in DNA: TGTGCCAGTCGGCTCGGACGGGCCTCCACAGATACGCAGTATTTT. Its translation is CASRLGRASTDTQYF.

This sequence joins TRBV29-1 and TRBJ1-5; D is possibly TRBD1 (5 bases). The CDR3 contains 13 residues. Germline V gene sequence: CDR1 SQVTM, CDR2 ANQGSEA. Trimming pared 7 bases from V and 10 bases from J, leaving 20 bases between. CDR3 sequence reads: CSAWDSPAAPQHF. The CDR3, as DNA: TGCAGCGCCTGGGACTCCCCGGCTGCACCCCAGCATTTT.

This clone was recorded a few times. This chain connects TRBV6-5 to TRBJ2-5; 7 bases align to TRBD1. V lost 4 bases to trimming and J lost 7 bases; unmatched junction nucleotides: 12. The CDR3 runs 15 residues. Germline CDR1 is MNHEY and CDR2 is SVGAGI. In nucleotides, the CDR3 is TGTGCCAGCAGTTCTTCTTCGGGACAGCCAGGGACCCAGTACTTC. As protein: CASSSSSGQPGTQYF.